This TCR beta chain was identified during a study of cytomegalovirus exposure and HLA in healthy donors. In the PCR, 60 Vbeta and 13 Jbeta primers were used. Profiling relied on immunoSEQ multiplex PCR, and the TCRdb table lists in-frame clones only, not all of them. The sample lists roughly 98,000 clones; under 85% were seen once. As regards this clone: The antigen remains unidentified.

General study points: The availability of immune exposure information extended only to CMV serostatus. Most TCR sequences proved rare, with some public TCRs found in many donors.

Trimming cost V 4 bases and J 1 base, with 10 bases left between them. The CDR3 runs 14 residues. CDR1 and CDR2 (germline): SGHTA, FQGNSA. The source material was PBMCs. The clonotype was recovered from a female donor in good health and CMV-seropositive. The chain joins TRBV7-2 to TRBJ2-5, with no clear D. This chain's CDR3 is CASSYWASQETQYF. The DNA of the CDR3 is TGTGCCAGCAGCTATTGGGCCAGCCAAGAGACCCAGTACTTC.